A selection of T cell receptor beta chains follows, all from one sample in a study of T cells after yellow fever vaccination. TCRdb called the 5' RACE reads again in MiXCR, with one record for every CDR3 protein. Of a few hundred thousand distinct CDR3 sequences in the sample, around 3.9% were seen once. This sample comprised PBMCs, obtained 5 days after the yellow fever booster vaccination. The receptors come from a man in his late teens or twenties who received the YFV17D yellow fever vaccine. The conserved cysteine and the conserved F or W are not part of the CDR3 here.

v_gene	j_gene	CDR3aa
TRBV14	TRBJ2-3	ASSRRIAGVTDTQY
TRBV7-3	TRBJ2-3	ASSLDYTDTQY
TRBV3-1	TRBJ1-4	ASSHVPRGFNEKLF
TRBV29-1	TRBJ1-2	SVGTTSNYGYT
TRBV7-2	TRBJ2-7	ASSLVGAGSYEQY
TRBV7-3	TRBJ2-2	ASSFTGGGELF
TRBV4-1	TRBJ2-7	ASSPSGGGYEQY
TRBV5-1	TRBJ2-3	ASSSWAGSTDTQY
TRBV6-2/TRBV6-3	TRBJ2-7	ASSYRIEQY
TRBV5-1	TRBJ2-5	ASSPFGQGRETQY
TRBV6-5	TRBJ1-1	ASSDPGLGDTEAF
TRBV24-1	TRBJ2-3	ATSDGTSGRFTDTQY
TRBV11-2	TRBJ2-3	ASSPLGLEGFTQY
TRBV7-3	TRBJ2-3	ASSPLAGAARAQY
TRBV6-5	TRBJ2-2	ASSRLVQPGELF
TRBV5-1	TRBJ2-5	ASSLRGIEETQY